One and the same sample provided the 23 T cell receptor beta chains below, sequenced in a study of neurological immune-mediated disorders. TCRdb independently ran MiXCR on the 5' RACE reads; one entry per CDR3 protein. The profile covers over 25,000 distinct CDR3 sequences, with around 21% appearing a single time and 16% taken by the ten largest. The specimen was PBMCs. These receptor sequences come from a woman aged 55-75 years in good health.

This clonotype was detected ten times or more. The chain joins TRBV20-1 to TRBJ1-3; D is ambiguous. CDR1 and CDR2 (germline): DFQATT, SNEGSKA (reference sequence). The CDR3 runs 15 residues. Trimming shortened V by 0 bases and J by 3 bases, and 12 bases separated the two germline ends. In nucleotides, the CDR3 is TGCAGTGCTAGAGATACGGGCTCGGGTGGAAACACCATATATTTT. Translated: CSARDTGSGGNTIYF.

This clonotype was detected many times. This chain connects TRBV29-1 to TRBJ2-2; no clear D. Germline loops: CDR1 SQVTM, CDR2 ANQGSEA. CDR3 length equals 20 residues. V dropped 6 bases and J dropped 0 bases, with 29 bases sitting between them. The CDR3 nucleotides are TGCAGCGTGGGTGGTTGTTCGTCAGCCACCCCGGCCTCGAACACCGGGGAGCTGTTTTTT. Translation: CSVGGCSSATPASNTGELFF.

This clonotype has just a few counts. For the CDR3, the DNA is TGTGCCAGCTCACGACAGACTGACACAGATACGCAGTATTTT. Translating gives CASSRQTDTDTQYF. The V call is TRBV18, the J call TRBJ2-3; D may be TRBD1 (5 bases). The V and J ends lost 4 bases and 2 bases respectively, with 10 bases between them. The CDR3 runs 14 residues. Germline CDR1 reads KGHSH; CDR2 reads LQKENI.

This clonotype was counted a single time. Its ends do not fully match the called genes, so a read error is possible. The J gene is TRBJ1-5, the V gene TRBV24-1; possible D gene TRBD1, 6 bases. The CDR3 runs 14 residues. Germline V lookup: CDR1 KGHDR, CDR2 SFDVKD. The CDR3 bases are TGTGCCAACAGCCCCAACAGGGTCAATCAGCCCAAGCATTTT. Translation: CANSPNRVNQPKHF.

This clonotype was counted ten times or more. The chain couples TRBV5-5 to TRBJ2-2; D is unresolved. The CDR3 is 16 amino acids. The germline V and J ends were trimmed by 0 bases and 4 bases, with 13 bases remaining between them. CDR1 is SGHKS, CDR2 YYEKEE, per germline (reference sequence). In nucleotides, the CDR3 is TGTGCCAGCAGCTTGGACCAGACTTTCAGCACCGGGGAGCTGTTTTTT. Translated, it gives CASSLDQTFSTGELFF.

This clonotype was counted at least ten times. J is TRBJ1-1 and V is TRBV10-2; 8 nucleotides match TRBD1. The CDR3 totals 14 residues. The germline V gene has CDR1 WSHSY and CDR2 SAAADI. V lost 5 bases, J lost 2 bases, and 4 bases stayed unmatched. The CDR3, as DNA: TGCGCCAGCAGTTCCCAGGGGGCAAACACTGAAGCTTTCTTT. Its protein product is CASSSQGANTEAFF.

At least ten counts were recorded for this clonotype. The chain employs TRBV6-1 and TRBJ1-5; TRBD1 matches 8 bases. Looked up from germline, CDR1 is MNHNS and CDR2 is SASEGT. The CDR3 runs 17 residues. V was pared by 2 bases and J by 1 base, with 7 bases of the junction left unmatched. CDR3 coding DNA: TGTGCCAGCAGTGAATCTGGCAGGGGGCTAAGCAATCAGCCCCAGCATTTT. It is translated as CASSESGRGLSNQPQHF.

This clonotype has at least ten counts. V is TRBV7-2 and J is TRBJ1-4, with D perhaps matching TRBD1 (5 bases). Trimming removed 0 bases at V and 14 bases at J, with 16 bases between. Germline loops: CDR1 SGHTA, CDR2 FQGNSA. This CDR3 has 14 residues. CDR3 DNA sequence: TGTGCCAGCAGCTTAGCGGGCAGGGTCGGCAGCCTGTTTTTT. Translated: CASSLAGRVGSLFF.

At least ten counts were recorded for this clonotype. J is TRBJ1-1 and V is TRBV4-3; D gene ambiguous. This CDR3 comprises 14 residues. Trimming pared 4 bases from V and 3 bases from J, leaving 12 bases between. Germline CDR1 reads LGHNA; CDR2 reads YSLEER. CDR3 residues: CASSPRAIDTEAFF. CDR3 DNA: TGCGCCAGCAGCCCCCGGGCCATCGACACTGAAGCTTTCTTT.

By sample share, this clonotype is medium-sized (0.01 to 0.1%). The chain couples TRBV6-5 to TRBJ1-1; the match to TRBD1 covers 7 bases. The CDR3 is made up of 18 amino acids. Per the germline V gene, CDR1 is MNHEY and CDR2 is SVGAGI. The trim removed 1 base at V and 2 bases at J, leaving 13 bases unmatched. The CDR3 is CASSYWADREIFNTEAFF. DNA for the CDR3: TGTGCCAGCAGTTACTGGGCAGACAGGGAGATTTTCAACACTGAAGCTTTCTTT.

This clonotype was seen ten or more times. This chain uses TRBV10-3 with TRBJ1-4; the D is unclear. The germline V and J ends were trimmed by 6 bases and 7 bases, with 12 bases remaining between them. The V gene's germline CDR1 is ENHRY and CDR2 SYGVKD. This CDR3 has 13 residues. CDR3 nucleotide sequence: TGTGCCATCAGATCACCCGGAGGTGAAAAACTGTTTTTT. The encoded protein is CAIRSPGGEKLFF.

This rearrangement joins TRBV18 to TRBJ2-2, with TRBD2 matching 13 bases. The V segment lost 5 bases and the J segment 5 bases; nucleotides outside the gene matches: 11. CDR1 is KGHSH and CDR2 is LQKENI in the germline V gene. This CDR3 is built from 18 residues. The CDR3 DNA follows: TGTGCCAGCTCAAGAGGGACTAGCGGGACGGGTGCGACCGGGGAGCTGTTTTTT. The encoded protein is CASSRGTSGTGATGELFF.

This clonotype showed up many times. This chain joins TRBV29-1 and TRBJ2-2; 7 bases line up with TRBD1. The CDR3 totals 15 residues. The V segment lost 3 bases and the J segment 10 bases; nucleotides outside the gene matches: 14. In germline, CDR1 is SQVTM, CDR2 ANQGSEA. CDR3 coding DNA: TGCAGCGTTGAGAAAATCCGACAGGGACCCGTGGAGCTGTTTTTT. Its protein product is CSVEKIRQGPVELFF.

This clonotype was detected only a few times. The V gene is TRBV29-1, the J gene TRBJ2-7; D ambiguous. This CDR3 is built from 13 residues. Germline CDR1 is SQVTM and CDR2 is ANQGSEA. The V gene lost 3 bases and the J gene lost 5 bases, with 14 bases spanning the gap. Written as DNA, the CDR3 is TGCAGCGTTGATTCGGTGCTGGGTCACGAGCAGTACTTC. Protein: CSVDSVLGHEQYF.

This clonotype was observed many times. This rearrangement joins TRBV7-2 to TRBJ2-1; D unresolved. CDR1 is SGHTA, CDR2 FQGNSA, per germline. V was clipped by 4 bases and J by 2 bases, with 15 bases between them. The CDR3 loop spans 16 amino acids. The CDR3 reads CASSSSAAPAYNEQFF. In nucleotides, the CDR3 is TGTGCCAGCAGCTCCTCGGCAGCTCCAGCCTACAATGAGCAGTTCTTC.

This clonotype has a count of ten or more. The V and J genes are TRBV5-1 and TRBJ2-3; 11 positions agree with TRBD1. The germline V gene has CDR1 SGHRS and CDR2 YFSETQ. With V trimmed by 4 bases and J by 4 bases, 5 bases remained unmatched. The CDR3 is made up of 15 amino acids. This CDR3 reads CASSLGQGGADTQYF. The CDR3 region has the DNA TGCGCCAGCAGCCTGGGACAGGGGGGGGCAGATACGCAGTATTTT.

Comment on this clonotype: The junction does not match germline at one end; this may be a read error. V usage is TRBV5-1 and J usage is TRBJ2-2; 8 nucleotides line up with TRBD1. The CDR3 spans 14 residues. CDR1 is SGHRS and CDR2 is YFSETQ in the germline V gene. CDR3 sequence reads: CASSLTGDTGDLFF. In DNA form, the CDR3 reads TGCGCCAGCAGCCTGACAGGGGACACGGGGGATCTGTTTTTT.

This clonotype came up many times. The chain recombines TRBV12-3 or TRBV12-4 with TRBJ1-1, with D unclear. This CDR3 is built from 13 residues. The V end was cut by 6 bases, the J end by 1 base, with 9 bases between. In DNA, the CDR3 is TGTGCCAGCAGCCCCACGGGGAACACTGAAGCTTTCTTT. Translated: CASSPTGNTEAFF.

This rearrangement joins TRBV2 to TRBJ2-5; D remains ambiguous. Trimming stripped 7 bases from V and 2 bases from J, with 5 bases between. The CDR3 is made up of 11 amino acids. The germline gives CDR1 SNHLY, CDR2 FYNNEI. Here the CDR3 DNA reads TGTGCCAGCACCCTTCAAGAGACCCAGTACTTC. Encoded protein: CASTLQETQYF.

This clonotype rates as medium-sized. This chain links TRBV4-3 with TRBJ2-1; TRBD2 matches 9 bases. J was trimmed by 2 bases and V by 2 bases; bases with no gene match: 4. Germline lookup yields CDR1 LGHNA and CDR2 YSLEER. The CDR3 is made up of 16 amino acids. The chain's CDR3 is CASSQSPSGTYNEQFF. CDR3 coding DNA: TGCGCCAGCAGCCAATCGCCTAGCGGGACCTACAATGAGCAGTTCTTC.

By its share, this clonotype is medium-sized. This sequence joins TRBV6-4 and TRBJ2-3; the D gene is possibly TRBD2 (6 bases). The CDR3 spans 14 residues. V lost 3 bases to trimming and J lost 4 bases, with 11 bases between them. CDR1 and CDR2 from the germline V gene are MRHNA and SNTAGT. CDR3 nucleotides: TGTGCCAGCAGTGAGTGGGGGGAAGCAGATACGCAGTATTTT. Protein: CASSEWGEADTQYF.

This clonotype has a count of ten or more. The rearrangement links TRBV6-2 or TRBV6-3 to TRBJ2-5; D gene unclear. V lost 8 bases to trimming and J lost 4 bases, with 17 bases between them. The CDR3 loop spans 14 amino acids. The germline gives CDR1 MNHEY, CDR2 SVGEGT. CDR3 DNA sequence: TGTGCCAGCTCGGCTTCTAGTTGGGGAGAGACCCAGTACTTC. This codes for CASSASSWGETQYF.

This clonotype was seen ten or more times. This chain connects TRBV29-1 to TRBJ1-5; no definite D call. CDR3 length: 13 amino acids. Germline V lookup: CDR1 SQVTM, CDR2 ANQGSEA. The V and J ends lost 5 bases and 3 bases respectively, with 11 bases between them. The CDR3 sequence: CSVLDGHNQPQHF. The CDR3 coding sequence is TGCAGCGTTCTCGACGGCCACAATCAGCCCCAGCATTTT. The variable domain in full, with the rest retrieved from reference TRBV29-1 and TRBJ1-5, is SAVISQKPSRDICQRGTSLTIQCQVDSQVTMMFWYRQQPGQSLTLIATANQGSEATYESGFVIDKFPISRPNLTFSTLTVSNMSPEDSSIYLCSVLDGHNQPQHFGDGTRLSIL.